Listed below are T cell receptor beta chains from one sample, sequenced in a study of cytotoxic CD8 clonotypes in ibrutinib-treated CLL. Assay used: immunoSEQ multiplex PCR; TCRdb lists only in-frame clones, some missing. Of about 310,000 clones listed, 70% to 80% are singletons. The sample in question was PBMCs, obtained before ibrutinib treatment. The receptors originated from a human donor with chronic lymphocytic leukemia. CDR3s include the opening cysteine and the closing phenylalanine or tryptophan. D genes are given only for firm matches. Some rows mark clone size as missing; the rest say once, few, many or name a class of expanded clone.

J	V	size	D	DNA	CDR3
TRBJ1-1	TRBV29-1	.	.	TGCAGCGTTGAAGATCGGGGCGAGGAAGCGACTGAAGCTTTCTTT	CSVEDRGEEATEAFF
TRBJ1-2	TRBV2	few	.	TGTGCCAGCAGTGAAAACAGGGAATCTGGCTACACCTTC	CASSENRESGYTF
TRBJ1-1	TRBV5-1	.	.	TGCGCCAGCAGCTTTTCAAGCGGGGCCACAACCACTGAAGCTTTCTTT	CASSFSSGATTTEAFF
TRBJ2-7	TRBV30	.	.	TGTGCCTGGAGTGTCCGGGATCTTGGGGAGCAGTACTTC	CAWSVRDLGEQYF
TRBJ1-2	TRBV29-1	.	TRBD1	TGCAGCGTTCCCGACAGGGGATCTTTCCATGGCTACACCTTC	CSVPDRGSFHGYTF
TRBJ2-7	TRBV7-9	.	.	TGTGCCAGCAGCTTAGCCCGTCTGTCTTCCGAGCAGTACTTC	CASSLARLSSEQYF
TRBJ2-4	TRBV5-1	.	TRBD1	TGCGCCAGCAGCCCTCACGCGGACAGGGGATTGTTAACCAAAAACATTCAGTACTTC	CASSPHADRGLLTKNIQYF
TRBJ2-1	TRBV5-4	.	.	TGTGCCAGCAGTTTAGTGGGGGCGGACAATGAGCAGTTCTTC	CASSLVGADNEQFF
TRBJ1-1	TRBV14	.	TRBD1	TGTGCCAGCAGCCAAGACATCGGGACAGGGGACACTGAAGCTTTCTTT	CASSQDIGTGDTEAFF
TRBJ2-7	TRBV29-1	.	TRBD1	TGCAGCGTTCCGGGACAGGGGGCCTACGAGCAGTACTTC	CSVPGQGAYEQYF
TRBJ1-1	TRBV7-8	.	.	TGTGCCGTTCGTGTACAGGTGAACACTGAAGCTTTCTTT	CAVRVQVNTEAFF
TRBJ2-2	TRBV9	.	.	TGTGCCAGCAGCCAAGGGGCGAGCACCGGAGAGCTGTTTTTT	CASSQGASTGELFF
TRBJ2-1	TRBV7-7	.	.	TGTGCCAGCAGCCCCTTGCGGGGCACGTACAATGAGCAGTTCTTC	CASSPLRGTYNEQFF
TRBJ1-5	TRBV6-5	few	TRBD1	TGTGCCAGCAGCCGGGACAGGGTGGGCCAGCCCCAGCATTTT	CASSRDRVGQPQHF